This TCR beta chain was recorded in a study of shared clonotypes between healthy human individuals. The naive CD8 subset, CD45RO-negative cells positively selected for CCR7, excluded terminally differentiated effector memory CD45RA+ cells. Sequencing was performed with immunoSEQ multiplex PCR; in TCRdb, only in-frame clones are kept and a portion is missing. Of about 2.2 million clones detected, roughly 95% appear once; the ten largest clones hold approximately 1.6%. The material sequenced was naive CD8+ T cells from PBMCs. This clonotype originated in a man younger than 35 in good health. Some clones in this sample may be carry-over from other donors' samples.

CDR3 amino acids: CASSLSGRWLDTQYF. In DNA, the CDR3 is TGTGCCAGCAGCCTTAGCGGGAGATGGTTGGATACGCAGTATTTT. The chain employs TRBV7-2 and TRBJ2-3, with TRBD2 identical over 9 bases. This CDR3 has 15 amino acids. With 5 bases clipped from V and 6 bases from J, the junction kept 9 bases outside the gene matches. From germline, CDR1 is SGHTA and CDR2 FQGNSA.